This TCR beta chain derives from a study of blood T cell repertoires in COVID-19. Looking at the study overall: Donors in the United States, Italy and Spain gave samples during acute or convalescent COVID-19.

The CDR3 runs to 15 residues. J lost 5 bases, V lost 4 bases, and 10 bases had no gene match. Germline values: CDR1 SEHNR, CDR2 FQNEAQ (reference sequence). The authors' processing: Estimated nucleated cell counts came from reference gene primer amplification. TCRdb's table, derived via immunoSEQ multiplex PCR, lists solely in-frame clones and lacks some. V and J calls and clone size are given by that table; D and trimming were obtained from the DNA. Of around 130,000 clones listed, more than 80% were seen once; the top ten hold around 4.7%. The specimen sequenced was peripheral blood. V usage is TRBV7-9 and J usage is TRBJ1-1, with TRBD1 matching 7 bases. The TCR originated in a man aged 35 to 55 with acute or convalescent COVID-19. The CDR3 DNA is TGTGCCAGCAGCTCGACGACAGGGAGACAGACTGAAGCTTTCTTT. Its translation: CASSSTTGRQTEAFF.